This T cell receptor (beta chain) emerged from a study of T cells in Graves' hyperthyroidism and ophthalmopathy. In the study overall: Sampling of peripheral blood happened at initial diagnosis, prior to any treatment.

This clonotype has a handful of counts. What it recognizes is unknown. Study observations and caveats: The model foresaw ophthalmopathy a median approximately 6.3 months prior to onset.

V was cut by 0 bases and J by 3 bases, with 8 bases left in between. The V gene's germline CDR1 is SGHVS and CDR2 FQNEAQ. The CDR3 is 14 amino acids. Template material for amplifying TCR beta CDR3 regions consisted of RNA transcripts. Using the HTBI primer set, a first-round RT-PCR was run on the TCR CDR3. TCRdb reanalysed the multiplex PCR reads using MiXCR and keeps one entry per CDR3 protein. The table has hundreds of thousands of distinct CDR3 sequences, about 38% seen once; the top ten hold approximately 8.7%. This TCR was sampled from a man between 18 and 29 years old with Graves' hyperthyroidism. The chain joins TRBV7-8 to TRBJ1-1, with D maybe TRBD1 (5 bases). What was sequenced was blood. This CDR3 reads CASSLAGAYTEAFF. Written as DNA, the CDR3 is TGTGCCAGCAGCTTAGCAGGGGCCTACACTGAAGCTTTCTTT.